Detailed here is one T cell receptor (beta chain). Its antigen is currently unknown. Germline V CDR1 and CDR2: MNHEY, SMNVEV (reference sequence). The CDR3 covers 15 residues. Through a sample-barcoded 5' primer and a J-beta primer mix, a second PCR was run for roughly 6 to 11 cycles. Via MiXCR, TCRdb re-called the 5' RACE reads, giving one row per CDR3 protein. The table records under 2,000,000 distinct CDR3 sequences, approximately 50% of them present only once. This entry is derived from a study of blood T cells in healthy people across ages. Study results and caveats: Estimated diversity across one million T cells was deemed an underestimate. Older age went with lower TCR beta diversity per million T cells, in a roughly linear way.

The chain joins TRBV27 to TRBJ2-5; the D gene could be TRBD1 or TRBD2 (6 bases each). The DNA end is more similar to TRBJ2-1, so the J call may be wrong. This sequence was found in a woman in her 40s in good health. The sequenced sample was blood. CDR3 bases: TGTGCCAGCAGTAGGGGGGCTTATCTTCAAGAGACCCAGTTCTTC. Encoded protein: CASSRGAYLQETQFF.